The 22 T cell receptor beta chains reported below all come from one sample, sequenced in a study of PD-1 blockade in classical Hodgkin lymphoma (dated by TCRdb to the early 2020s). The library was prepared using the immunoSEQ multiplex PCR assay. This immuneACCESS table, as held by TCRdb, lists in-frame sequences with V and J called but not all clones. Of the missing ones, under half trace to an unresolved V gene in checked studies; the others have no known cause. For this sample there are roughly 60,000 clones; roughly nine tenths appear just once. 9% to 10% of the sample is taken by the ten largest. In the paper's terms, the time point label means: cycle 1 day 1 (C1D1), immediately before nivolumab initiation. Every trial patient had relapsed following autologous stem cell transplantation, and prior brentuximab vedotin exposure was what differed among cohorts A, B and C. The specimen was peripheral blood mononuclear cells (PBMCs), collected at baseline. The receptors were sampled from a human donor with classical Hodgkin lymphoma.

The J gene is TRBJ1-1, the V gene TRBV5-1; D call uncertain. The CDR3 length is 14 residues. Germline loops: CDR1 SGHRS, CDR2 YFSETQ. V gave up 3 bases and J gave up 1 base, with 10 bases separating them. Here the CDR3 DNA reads TGCGCCAGCAGCTCCCGGCCAGAGAACACTGAAGCTTTCTTT. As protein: CASSSRPENTEAFF.

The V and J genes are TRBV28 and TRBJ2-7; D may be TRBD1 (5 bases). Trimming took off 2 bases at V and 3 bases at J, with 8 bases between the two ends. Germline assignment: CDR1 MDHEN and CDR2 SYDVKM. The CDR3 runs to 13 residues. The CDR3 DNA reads TGTGCCAGCAGTTTACAGGGAAACTACGAGCAGTACTTC. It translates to CASSLQGNYEQYF.

CDR3 sequence: CASSLAVSTYNSPLHF. CDR3 DNA sequence: TGTGCCAGCAGCTTGGCGGTTTCGACCTATAATTCACCCCTCCACTTT. J is TRBJ1-6 and V is TRBV5-8; D ambiguous. V was cut by 0 bases and J by 2 bases, with 9 bases left in between. Germline V gene sequence: CDR1 SGHTS, CDR2 YDEGEE. The CDR3 extends over 16 amino acids. Combining the CDR3 with reference TRBV5-8 and TRBJ1-6 gives the whole variable domain EAGVTQSPTHLIKTRGQQATLRCSPISGHTSVYWYQQALGLGLQFLLWYDEGEERNRGNFPPRFSGRQFPNYSSELNVNALELEDSALYLCASSLAVSTYNSPLHFGNGTRLTVT.

The CDR3 reads CASSQDFQGSSYEQYF. The CDR3 region has the DNA TGTGCCAGCAGCCAAGATTTTCAGGGGAGCTCCTACGAGCAGTACTTC. The chain joins TRBV4-2 to TRBJ2-7, with D possibly being TRBD1 (6 bases). With 0 bases removed from V and 0 bases from J, the gap between germline ends came to 12 bases. Germline V CDR1 and CDR2: LGHNA, YNFKEQ. CDR3 length: 16 residues.

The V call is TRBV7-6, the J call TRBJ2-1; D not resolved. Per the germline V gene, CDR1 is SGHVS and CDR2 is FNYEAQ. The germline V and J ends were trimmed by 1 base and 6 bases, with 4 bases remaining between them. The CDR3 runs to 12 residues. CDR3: CASSLVLNEQFF. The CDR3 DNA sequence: TGTGCCAGCAGCTTAGTTCTCAATGAGCAGTTCTTC. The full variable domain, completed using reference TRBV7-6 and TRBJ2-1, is GAGVSQSPRYKVTKRGQDVALRCDPISGHVSLYWYRQALGQGPEFLTYFNYEAQQDKSGLPNDRFSAERPEGSISTLTIQRTEQRDSAMYRCASSLVLNEQFFGPGTRLTVL.

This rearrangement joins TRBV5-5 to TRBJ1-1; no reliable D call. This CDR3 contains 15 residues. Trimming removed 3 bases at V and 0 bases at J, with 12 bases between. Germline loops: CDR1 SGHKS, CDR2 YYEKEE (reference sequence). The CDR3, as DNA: TGTGCCAGCAGCTCATTCGGGGTGATGAACACTGAAGCTTTCTTT. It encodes CASSSFGVMNTEAFF.

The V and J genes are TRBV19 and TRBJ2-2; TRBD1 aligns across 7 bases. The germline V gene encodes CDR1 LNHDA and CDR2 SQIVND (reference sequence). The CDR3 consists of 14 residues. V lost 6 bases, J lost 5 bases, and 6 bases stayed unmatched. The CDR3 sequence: CASRATGKTGELFF. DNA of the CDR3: TGTGCCAGTAGGGCGACAGGGAAAACCGGGGAGCTGTTTTTT. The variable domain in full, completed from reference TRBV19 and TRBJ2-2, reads DGGITQSPKYLFRKEGQNVTLSCEQNLNHDAMYWYRQDPGQGLRLIYYSQIVNDFQKGDIAEGYSVSREKKESFPLTVTSAQKNPTAFYLCASRATGKTGELFFGEGSRLTVL.

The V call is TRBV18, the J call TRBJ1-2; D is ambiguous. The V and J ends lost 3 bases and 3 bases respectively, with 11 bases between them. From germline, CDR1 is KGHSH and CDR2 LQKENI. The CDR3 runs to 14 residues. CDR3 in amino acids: CASSPTTADYGYTF. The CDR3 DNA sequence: TGTGCCAGCTCACCTACCACGGCCGACTATGGCTACACCTTC.

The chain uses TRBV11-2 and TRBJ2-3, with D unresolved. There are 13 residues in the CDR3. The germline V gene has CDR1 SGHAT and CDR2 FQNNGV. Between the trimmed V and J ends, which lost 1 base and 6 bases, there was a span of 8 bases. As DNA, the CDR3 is TGTGCCAGCAGCTTAGGTTTAGAGGATACGCAGTATTTT. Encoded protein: CASSLGLEDTQYF.

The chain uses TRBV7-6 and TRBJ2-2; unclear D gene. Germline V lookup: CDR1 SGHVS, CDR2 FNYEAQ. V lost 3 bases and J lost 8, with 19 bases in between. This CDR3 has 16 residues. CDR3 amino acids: CASSFAVVHSGGELFF. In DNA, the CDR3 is TGTGCCAGCAGCTTTGCGGTGGTCCATTCCGGGGGGGAGCTGTTTTTT.

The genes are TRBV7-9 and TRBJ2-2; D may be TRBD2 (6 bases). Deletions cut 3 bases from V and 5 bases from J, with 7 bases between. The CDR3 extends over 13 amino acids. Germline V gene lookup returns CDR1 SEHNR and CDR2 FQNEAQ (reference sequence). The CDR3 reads CASSFGGTGELFF. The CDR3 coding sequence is TGTGCCAGCAGCTTTGGGGGGACCGGGGAGCTGTTTTTT.

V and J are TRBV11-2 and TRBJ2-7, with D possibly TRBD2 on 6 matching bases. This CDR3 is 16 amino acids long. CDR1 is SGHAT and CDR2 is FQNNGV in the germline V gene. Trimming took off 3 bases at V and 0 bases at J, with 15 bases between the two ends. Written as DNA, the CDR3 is TGTGCCAGCAGCTTCCCCGCTAGCGTGAGCTCCTACGAGCAGTACTTC. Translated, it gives CASSFPASVSSYEQYF.

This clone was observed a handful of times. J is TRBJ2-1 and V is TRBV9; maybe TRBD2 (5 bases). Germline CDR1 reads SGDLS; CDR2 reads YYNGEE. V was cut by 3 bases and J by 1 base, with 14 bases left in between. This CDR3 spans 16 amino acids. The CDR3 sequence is CASSGLDSGSYNEQFF. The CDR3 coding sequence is TGTGCCAGCAGCGGACTGGACTCAGGATCCTACAATGAGCAGTTCTTC.

The CDR3 DNA sequence: TGTGCCAGCAGTTACGGGGCCCTTTACAGGGGGCACTCCTCTGGGGCCAACGTCCTGACTTTC. It codes for CASSYGALYRGHSSGANVLTF. V and J are TRBV28 and TRBJ2-6; 9 nucleotides line up with TRBD1. The CDR3 loop spans 21 amino acids. After removal of 4 bases from V and 0 bases from J, the junction contained 16 bases not matched to a gene. CDR1 is MDHEN, CDR2 SYDVKM, per germline.

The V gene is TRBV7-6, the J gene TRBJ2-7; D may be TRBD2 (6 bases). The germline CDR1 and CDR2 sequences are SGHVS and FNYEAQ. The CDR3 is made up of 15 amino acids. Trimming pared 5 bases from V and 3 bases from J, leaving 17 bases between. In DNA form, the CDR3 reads TGTGCCAGCAGCCCTAGTAACGCGGGGTTCTACGAGCAGTACTTC. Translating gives CASSPSNAGFYEQYF.

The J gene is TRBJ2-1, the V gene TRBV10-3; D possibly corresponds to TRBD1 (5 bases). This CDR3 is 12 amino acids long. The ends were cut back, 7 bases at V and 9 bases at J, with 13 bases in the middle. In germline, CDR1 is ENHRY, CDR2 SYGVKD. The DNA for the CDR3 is TGTGCCATCACCGCTCAGGGTAGTGAGCAGTTCTTC. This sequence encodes CAITAQGSEQFF.

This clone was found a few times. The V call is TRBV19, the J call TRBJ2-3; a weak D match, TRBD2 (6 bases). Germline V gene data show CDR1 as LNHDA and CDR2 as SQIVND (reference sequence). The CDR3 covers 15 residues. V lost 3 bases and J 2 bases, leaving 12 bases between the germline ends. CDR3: CASSILEGFTDTQYF. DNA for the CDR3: TGTGCCAGTAGTATTCTGGAGGGATTCACAGATACGCAGTATTTT.

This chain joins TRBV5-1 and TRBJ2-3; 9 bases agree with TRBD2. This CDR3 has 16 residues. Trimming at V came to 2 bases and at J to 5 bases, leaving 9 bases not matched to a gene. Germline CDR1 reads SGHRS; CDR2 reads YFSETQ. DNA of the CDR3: TGCGCCAGCAGCTTTCGTAGCGGGAGTTGGGGAGATACGCAGTATTTT. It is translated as CASSFRSGSWGDTQYF.

Here the CDR3 DNA reads TGTGCCTGGAGCGGGACAGGGGGGGCCGGGACCCAGTACTTC. This sequence encodes CAWSGTGGAGTQYF. V usage is TRBV30 and J usage is TRBJ2-5; 11 bases fit TRBD1. CDR3 length: 14 residues. V gave up 3 bases and J gave up 7 bases; unmatched junction bases: 7. CDR1 is GTSNPN, CDR2 SVGIG, per germline (reference sequence).

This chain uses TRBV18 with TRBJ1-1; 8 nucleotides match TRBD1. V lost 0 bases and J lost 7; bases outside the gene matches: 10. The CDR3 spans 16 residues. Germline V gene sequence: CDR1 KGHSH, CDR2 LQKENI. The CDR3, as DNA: TGTGCCAGCTCACCACCGGGTAGGACAGGGAACTATGAAGCTTTCTTT. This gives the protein CASSPPGRTGNYEAFF.

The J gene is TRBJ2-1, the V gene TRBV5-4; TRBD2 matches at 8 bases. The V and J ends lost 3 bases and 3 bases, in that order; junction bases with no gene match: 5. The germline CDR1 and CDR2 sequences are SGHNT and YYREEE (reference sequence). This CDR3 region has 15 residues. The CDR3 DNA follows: TGTGCCAGCAGCTCACTAGCGGACAACTACAATGAGCAGTTCTTC. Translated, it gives CASSSLADNYNEQFF.

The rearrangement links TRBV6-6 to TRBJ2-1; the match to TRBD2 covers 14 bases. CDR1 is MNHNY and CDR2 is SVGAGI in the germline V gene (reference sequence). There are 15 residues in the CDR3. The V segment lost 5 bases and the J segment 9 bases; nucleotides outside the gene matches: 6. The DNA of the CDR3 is TGTGCCAGCAGTGACGGACTAGCGGGAGGAGGTGAGCAGTTCTTC. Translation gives CASSDGLAGGGEQFF.